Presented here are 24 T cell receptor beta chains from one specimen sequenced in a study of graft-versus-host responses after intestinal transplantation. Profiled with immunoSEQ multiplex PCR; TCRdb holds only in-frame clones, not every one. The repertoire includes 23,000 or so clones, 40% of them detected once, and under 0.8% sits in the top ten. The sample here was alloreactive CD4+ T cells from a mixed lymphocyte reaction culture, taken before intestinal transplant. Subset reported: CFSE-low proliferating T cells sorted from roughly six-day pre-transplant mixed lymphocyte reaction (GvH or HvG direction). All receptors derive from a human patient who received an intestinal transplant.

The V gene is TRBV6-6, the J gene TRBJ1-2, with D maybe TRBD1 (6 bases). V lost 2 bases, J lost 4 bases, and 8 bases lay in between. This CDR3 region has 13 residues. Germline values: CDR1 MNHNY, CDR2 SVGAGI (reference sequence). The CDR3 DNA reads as TGTGCCAGCAGTTACACAGGGTTCTATGGCTACACCTTC. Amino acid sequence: CASSYTGFYGYTF.

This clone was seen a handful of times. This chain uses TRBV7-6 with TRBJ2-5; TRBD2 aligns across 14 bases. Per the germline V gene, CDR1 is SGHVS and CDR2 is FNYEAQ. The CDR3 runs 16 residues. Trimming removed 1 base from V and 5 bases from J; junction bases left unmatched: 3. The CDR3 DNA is TGTGCCAGCAGCTTAGGACTAGCGGGAGGGCCCGAGACCCAGTACTTC. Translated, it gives CASSLGLAGGPETQYF.

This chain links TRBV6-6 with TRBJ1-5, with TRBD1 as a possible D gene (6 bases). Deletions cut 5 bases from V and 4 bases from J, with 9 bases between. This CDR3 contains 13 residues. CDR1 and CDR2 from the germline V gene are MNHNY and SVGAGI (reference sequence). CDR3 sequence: CASSRQGNQPQHF. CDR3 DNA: TGTGCCAGCAGTCGGCAGGGGAATCAGCCCCAGCATTTT.

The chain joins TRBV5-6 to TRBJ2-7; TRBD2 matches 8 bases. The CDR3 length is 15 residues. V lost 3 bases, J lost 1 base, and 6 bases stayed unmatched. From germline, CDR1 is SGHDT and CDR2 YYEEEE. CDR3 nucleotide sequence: TGTGCCAGCAGCTCCGCGGGGGGCCCGTCCTACGAGCAGTACTTC. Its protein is CASSSAGGPSYEQYF.

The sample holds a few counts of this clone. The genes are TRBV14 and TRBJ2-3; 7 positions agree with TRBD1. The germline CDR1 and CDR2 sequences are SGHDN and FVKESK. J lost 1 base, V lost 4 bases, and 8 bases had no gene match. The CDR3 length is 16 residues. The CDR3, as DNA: TGTGCCAGCAGCCGAAACAGGGGTCTAGGCACAGATACGCAGTATTTT. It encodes CASSRNRGLGTDTQYF.

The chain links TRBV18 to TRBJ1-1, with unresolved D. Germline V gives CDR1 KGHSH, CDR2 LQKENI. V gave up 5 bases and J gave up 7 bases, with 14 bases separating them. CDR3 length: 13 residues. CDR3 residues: CASSINGRSEAFF. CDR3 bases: TGTGCCAGCTCAATCAACGGTCGGAGTGAAGCTTTCTTT.

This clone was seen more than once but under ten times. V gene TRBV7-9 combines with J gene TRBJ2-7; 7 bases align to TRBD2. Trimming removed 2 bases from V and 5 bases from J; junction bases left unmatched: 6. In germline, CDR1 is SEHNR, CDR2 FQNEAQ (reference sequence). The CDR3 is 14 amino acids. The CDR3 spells CASSLYRLADEQYF. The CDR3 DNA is TGTGCCAGCAGCTTATATCGACTAGCAGACGAGCAGTACTTC.

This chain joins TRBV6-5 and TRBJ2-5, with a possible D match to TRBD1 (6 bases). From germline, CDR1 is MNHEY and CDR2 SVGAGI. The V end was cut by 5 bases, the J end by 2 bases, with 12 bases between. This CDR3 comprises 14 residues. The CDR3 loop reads CASSVQGLQETQYF. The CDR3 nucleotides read TGTGCCAGCAGTGTACAGGGCCTTCAAGAGACCCAGTACTTC.

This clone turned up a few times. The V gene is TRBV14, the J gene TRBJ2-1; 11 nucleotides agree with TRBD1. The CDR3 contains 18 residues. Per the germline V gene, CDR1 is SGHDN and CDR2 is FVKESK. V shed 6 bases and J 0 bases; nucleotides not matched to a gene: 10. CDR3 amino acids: CASRKGTGGFSSYNEQFF. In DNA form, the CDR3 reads TGTGCCAGCAGGAAAGGGACAGGGGGTTTTTCCTCCTACAATGAGCAGTTCTTC.

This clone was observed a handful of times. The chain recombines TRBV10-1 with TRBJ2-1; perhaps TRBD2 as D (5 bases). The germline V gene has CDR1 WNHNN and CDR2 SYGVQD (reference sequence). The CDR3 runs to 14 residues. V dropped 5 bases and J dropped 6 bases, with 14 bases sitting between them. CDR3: CASSTRRHTNEQFF. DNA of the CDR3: TGCGCCAGCAGTACTAGGAGACATACCAATGAGCAGTTCTTC.

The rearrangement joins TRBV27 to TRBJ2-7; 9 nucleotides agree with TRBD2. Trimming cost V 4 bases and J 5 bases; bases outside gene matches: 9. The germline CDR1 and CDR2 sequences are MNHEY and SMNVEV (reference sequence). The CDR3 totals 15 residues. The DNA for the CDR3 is TGTGCCAGCAGTTGCCGCGGGGGGGGCTGGGACGAGCAGTACTTC. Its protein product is CASSCRGGGWDEQYF.

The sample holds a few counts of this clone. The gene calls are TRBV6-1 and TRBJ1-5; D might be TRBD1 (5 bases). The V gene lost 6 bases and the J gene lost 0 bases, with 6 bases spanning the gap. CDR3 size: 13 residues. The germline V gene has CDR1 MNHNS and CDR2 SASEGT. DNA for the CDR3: TGTGCCAGCAGAGGGGTTAGCAATCAGCCCCAGCATTTT. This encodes CASRGVSNQPQHF.

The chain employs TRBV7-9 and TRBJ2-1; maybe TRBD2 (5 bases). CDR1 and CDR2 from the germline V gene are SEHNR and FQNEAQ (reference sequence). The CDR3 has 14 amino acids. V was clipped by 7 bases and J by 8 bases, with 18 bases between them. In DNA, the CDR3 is TGTGCCAGCACCCAACCGGGTCTCGGGGATGAGCAGTTCTTC. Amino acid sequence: CASTQPGLGDEQFF.

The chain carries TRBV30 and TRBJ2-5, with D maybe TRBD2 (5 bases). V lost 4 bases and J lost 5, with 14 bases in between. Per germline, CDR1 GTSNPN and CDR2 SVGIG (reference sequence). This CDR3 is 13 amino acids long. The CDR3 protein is CAWTLGARETQYF. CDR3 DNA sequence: TGTGCCTGGACCCTGGGAGCGCGGGAGACCCAGTACTTC.

The CDR3 loop reads CASARGQTNYGYTF. The CDR3 bases are TGTGCCAGCGCGAGGGGGCAAACTAACTATGGCTACACCTTC. V is TRBV4-2 and J is TRBJ1-2; TRBD1 aligns across 7 bases. The CDR3 sequence is 14 residues long. Trimming took 8 bases from V and 0 from J; bases not matched to a gene: 6. Germline-derived CDR1 and CDR2 are LGHNA and YNFKEQ.

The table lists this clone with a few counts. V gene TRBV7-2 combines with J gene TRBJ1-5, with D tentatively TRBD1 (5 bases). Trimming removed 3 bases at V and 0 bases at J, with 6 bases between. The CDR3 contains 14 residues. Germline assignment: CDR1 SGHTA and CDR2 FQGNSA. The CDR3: CASSFDSSNQPQHF. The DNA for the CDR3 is TGTGCCAGCAGCTTTGACAGTAGCAATCAGCCCCAGCATTTT.

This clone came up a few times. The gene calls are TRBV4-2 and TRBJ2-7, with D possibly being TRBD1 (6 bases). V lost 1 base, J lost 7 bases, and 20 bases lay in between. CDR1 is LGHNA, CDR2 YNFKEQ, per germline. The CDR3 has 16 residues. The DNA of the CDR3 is TGTGCCAGCAGCCAAGGCTTCACAGGGTTATCTACAGAGCAGTACTTC. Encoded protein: CASSQGFTGLSTEQYF.

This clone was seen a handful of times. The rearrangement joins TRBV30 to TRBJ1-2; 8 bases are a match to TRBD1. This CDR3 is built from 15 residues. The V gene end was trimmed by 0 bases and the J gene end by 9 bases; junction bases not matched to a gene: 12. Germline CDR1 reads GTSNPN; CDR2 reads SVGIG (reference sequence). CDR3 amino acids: CAWSVRDRFAGSYTF. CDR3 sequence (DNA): TGTGCCTGGAGTGTACGGGACAGGTTTGCGGGAAGCTACACCTTC.

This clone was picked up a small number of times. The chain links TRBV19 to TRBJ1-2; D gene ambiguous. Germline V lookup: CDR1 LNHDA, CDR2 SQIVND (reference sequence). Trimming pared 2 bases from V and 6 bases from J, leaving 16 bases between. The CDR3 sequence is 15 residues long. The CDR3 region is CASSIWAAEPHGYTF. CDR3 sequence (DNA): TGTGCCAGTAGTATATGGGCAGCCGAACCACATGGCTACACCTTC.

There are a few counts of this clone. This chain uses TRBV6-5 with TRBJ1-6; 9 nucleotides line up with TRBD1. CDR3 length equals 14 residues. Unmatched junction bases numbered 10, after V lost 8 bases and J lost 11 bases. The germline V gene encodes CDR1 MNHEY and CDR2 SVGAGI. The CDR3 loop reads CASGTQGAYAPLHF. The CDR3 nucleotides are TGTGCCAGCGGCACACAGGGGGCGTACGCACCCCTCCACTTT.

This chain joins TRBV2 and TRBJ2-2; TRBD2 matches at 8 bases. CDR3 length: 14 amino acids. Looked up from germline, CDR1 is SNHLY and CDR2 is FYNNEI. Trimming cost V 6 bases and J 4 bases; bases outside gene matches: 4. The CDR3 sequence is CASRGLVTTGELFF. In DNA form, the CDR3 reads TGTGCCAGCAGGGGACTAGTCACCACCGGGGAGCTGTTTTTT.

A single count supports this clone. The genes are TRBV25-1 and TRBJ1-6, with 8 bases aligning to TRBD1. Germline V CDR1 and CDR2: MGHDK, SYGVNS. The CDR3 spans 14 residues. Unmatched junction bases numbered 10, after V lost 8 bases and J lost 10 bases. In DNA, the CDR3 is TGTGCCAGCGTTGGGACAGGTTCAAGGTCACCCCTCCACTTT. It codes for CASVGTGSRSPLHF.

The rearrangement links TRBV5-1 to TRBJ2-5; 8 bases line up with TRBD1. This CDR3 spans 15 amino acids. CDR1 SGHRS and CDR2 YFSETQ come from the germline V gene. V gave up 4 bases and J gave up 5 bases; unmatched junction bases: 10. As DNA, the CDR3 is TGCGCCAGCAGCGCCGGGCCAGGGGGCGCGGAGACCCAGTACTTC. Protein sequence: CASSAGPGGAETQYF.

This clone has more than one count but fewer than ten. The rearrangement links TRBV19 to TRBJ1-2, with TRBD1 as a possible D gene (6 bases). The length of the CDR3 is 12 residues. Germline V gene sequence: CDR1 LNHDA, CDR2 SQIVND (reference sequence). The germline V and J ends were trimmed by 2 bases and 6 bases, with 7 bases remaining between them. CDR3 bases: TGTGCCAGTAGTATAAGGGGGAATGGCTACACCTTC. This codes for CASSIRGNGYTF.